In its sample, the clone carrying this T cell receptor beta chain was seen a few times. Per the original methods: For nucleated cells, counts were estimated from reference gene primer amplification. The method was immunoSEQ multiplex PCR; TCRdb's version includes in-frame clones alone and lacks a portion of them. The DNA gave D and trimming, while V, J and clone size come from that table. Of roughly 440,000 clones in the sample, 88% are singletons; the top ten hold 10% to 15%. This record comes from a study of blood T cell repertoires in COVID-19. Study summary: T cells, B-cell-depleted T cells, or PBMCs supplied cDNA or gDNA.

The CDR3 runs 14 residues. Germline CDR1 is KGHSH and CDR2 is LQKENI. The V gene lost 3 bases and the J gene lost 2 bases, with 8 bases spanning the gap. During active infection, Seattle patients enrolled and were then monitored through disease. V is TRBV18 and J is TRBJ2-1, with D possibly being TRBD2 (6 bases). The specimen was peripheral blood. This TCR was sampled from a woman aged 45-65 years with COVID-19, enrolled during active disease. DNA for the CDR3: TGTGCCAGCTCACCCCCGGGGGCCTACAATGAGCAGTTCTTC. Translating it yields CASSPPGAYNEQFF.